The 7 T cell receptor beta chains presented below share a single source sample, sequenced in a study of blood T cell repertoires in COVID-19 (dated by TCRdb to about 2020). The library was obtained by the immunoSEQ multiplex PCR assay. TCRdb took over this immuneACCESS table, retaining in-frame rearrangements with V and J assigned. Such tables are incomplete; in checked studies, under half of the missing clones stem from an unresolved V gene, and the remainder is unexplained. The sample table lists 180,000 or so clones, 86% of them with a count of one. The ten largest clones represent around 0.99% of the sample. Sequencing was performed on peripheral blood. The receptors were gathered from a man in his late teens or twenties with acute or convalescent COVID-19.

CDR3 sequence reads: CATSDLPTGSGTDTQYF. The CDR3, as DNA: TGTGCCACCAGTGATTTGCCCACGGGGTCCGGCACAGATACGCAGTATTTT. The chain uses TRBV24-1 and TRBJ2-3, with a weak D call TRBD2 (5 bases). The germline gives CDR1 KGHDR, CDR2 SFDVKD. The V end was cut by 0 bases, the J end by 1 base, with 13 bases between. CDR3 size: 17 residues.

This clone was counted a few times. CDR3 in DNA: TGCGCCAGCAGCCTCCAGGGGGCGGACACTGAAGCTTTCTTT. This codes for CASSLQGADTEAFF. V and J are TRBV4-1 and TRBJ1-1; TRBD1 agrees at 8 bases. Trimming at V came to 4 bases and at J to 3 bases, leaving 4 bases not matched to a gene. Germline assignment: CDR1 MGHRA and CDR2 YSYEKL. This CDR3 spans 14 amino acids.

V gene TRBV19 combines with J gene TRBJ2-1, with a tentative D call TRBD2 (6 bases). The CDR3 length is 15 residues. Germline CDR1 reads LNHDA; CDR2 reads SQIVND (reference sequence). Deletions cut 6 bases from V and 4 bases from J, with 16 bases between. The CDR3 sequence is CASRRDPSTYNEQFF. CDR3 bases: TGTGCCAGTAGGCGGGACCCATCGACGTACAATGAGCAGTTCTTC. Combining the CDR3 with reference TRBV19 and TRBJ2-1 gives the whole variable domain DGGITQSPKYLFRKEGQNVTLSCEQNLNHDAMYWYRQDPGQGLRLIYYSQIVNDFQKGDIAEGYSVSREKKESFPLTVTSAQKNPTAFYLCASRRDPSTYNEQFFGPGTRLTVL.

V usage is TRBV4-1 and J usage is TRBJ2-1; possibly TRBD2 for D (5 bases). V lost 0 bases and J lost 6, with 21 bases in between. In germline, CDR1 is MGHRA, CDR2 YSYEKL. The CDR3 contains 18 residues. CDR3 sequence (DNA): TGCGCCAGCAGCCAAGATTTCCCAGACCGGCGGGCAACCAATGAGCAGTTCTTC. It yields the protein CASSQDFPDRRATNEQFF.

This clone was found once. The CDR3 nucleotides read TGCGCCAGCAGCCTAGGATATACCCGGACAGATGGATATGGCTACACCTTC. Encoded protein: CASSLGYTRTDGYGYTF. The V call is TRBV5-1, the J call TRBJ1-2; possible D gene TRBD1, 6 bases. The CDR3 spans 17 residues. Per the germline V gene, CDR1 is SGHRS and CDR2 is YFSETQ. V was shortened by 4 bases and J by 5 bases, with 24 bases between the two germline ends.

The chain links TRBV6-5 to TRBJ1-3, with TRBD1 identical over 9 bases. V lost 6 bases and J lost 3; bases outside the gene matches: 6. The CDR3 covers 15 residues. The V gene's germline CDR1 is MNHEY and CDR2 SVGAGI. DNA for the CDR3: TGTGCCAGCAGGGAGGACAGGGGAGGTGGAAACACCATATATTTT. Encoded protein: CASREDRGGGNTIYF.

The gene calls are TRBV7-2 and TRBJ1-1; 8 bases line up with TRBD1. Germline V gene data show CDR1 as SGHTA and CDR2 as FQGNSA. There are 14 residues in the CDR3. Trimming took 2 bases from V and 6 from J; bases not matched to a gene: 5. The CDR3 nucleotides read TGTGCCAGCAGCTTACCGGACAGGGACTCTGAAGCTTTCTTT. Its protein is CASSLPDRDSEAFF.